These 27 T cell receptor beta chains were sequenced from one sample in a study of cytomegalovirus exposure and HLA in healthy donors. Vbeta (60) and Jbeta (13) primers were used in the PCR. Measured with immunoSEQ multiplex PCR; TCRdb has only the in-frame clones, and not every one. The table shows 100,000 or so clones, with approximately 80% occurring only once. Sample: PBMCs. These receptors were obtained from a woman aged 40-49 years in good health and CMV-seropositive.

The chain recombines TRBV5-1 with TRBJ2-5, with D possibly TRBD2 on 5 matching bases. The V end was cut by 0 bases, the J end by 4 bases, with 10 bases between. There are 14 residues in the CDR3. Germline V lookup: CDR1 SGHRS, CDR2 YFSETQ. CDR3 sequence (DNA): TGCGCCAGCAGCTTGGTGCTCGGAGGAGAGACCCAGTACTTC. Translated, it gives CASSLVLGGETQYF.

The gene calls are TRBV7-2 and TRBJ2-3; TRBD1 matches at 7 bases. The V gene end was trimmed by 1 base and the J gene end by 5 bases; junction bases not matched to a gene: 6. This CDR3 is 15 amino acids long. The germline gives CDR1 SGHTA, CDR2 FQGNSA. This chain's CDR3 is CASSLGTGVGDTQYF. DNA of the CDR3: TGTGCCAGCAGCTTAGGGACAGGAGTAGGAGATACGCAGTATTTT.

The chain recombines TRBV7-9 with TRBJ2-5; 7 nucleotides match TRBD2. This CDR3 is built from 13 residues. The trim removed 0 bases at V and 10 bases at J, leaving 5 bases unmatched. Germline V CDR1 and CDR2: SEHNR, FQNEAQ (reference sequence). The CDR3 region has the DNA TGTGCCAGCAGCTTAGCTGGGTGGGAGGGCCAGTACTTC. It encodes CASSLAGWEGQYF.

The V call is TRBV7-9, the J call TRBJ1-1, with a weak D call TRBD1 (6 bases). The germline gives CDR1 SEHNR, CDR2 FQNEAQ (reference sequence). Trimming took off 1 base at V and 1 base at J, with 7 bases between the two ends. CDR3 length: 14 amino acids. CDR3 in amino acids: CASSLGTANTEAFF. The CDR3 region has the DNA TGTGCCAGCAGCTTAGGGACAGCGAACACTGAAGCTTTCTTT.

The rearrangement links TRBV6-5 to TRBJ2-7, with 9 nucleotides matching TRBD1. The CDR3 sequence is 14 residues long. Germline CDR1 and CDR2: MNHEY and SVGAGI. V was pared by 10 bases and J by 9 bases, with 16 bases of the junction left unmatched. The CDR3 protein is CATFALDRGSGQYF. CDR3 coding DNA: TGTGCCACATTCGCTTTGGACAGGGGTAGCGGGCAGTACTTC.

This clone occurred a few times. The chain recombines TRBV2 with TRBJ2-5; 7 nucleotides match TRBD2. Germline CDR1 SNHLY, CDR2 FYNNEI. Trimming took 5 bases from V and 2 from J; bases not matched to a gene: 2. This CDR3 region has 13 residues. The CDR3 loop is CASSRGEQETQYF. CDR3 in DNA: TGTGCCAGCAGTCGGGGGGAACAAGAGACCCAGTACTTC.

This clone occurred a few times. The chain links TRBV6-5 to TRBJ1-5; no clear D gene. Germline loops: CDR1 MNHEY, CDR2 SVGAGI. The CDR3 is 14 residues long. V shed 0 bases and J shed 6 bases, with 9 bases lying between them. The CDR3 loop reads CASSYSGEFQPQHF. The CDR3 DNA follows: TGTGCCAGCAGTTACTCCGGGGAGTTTCAGCCCCAGCATTTT.

The chain links TRBV19 to TRBJ1-5; tentative D call: TRBD1 (5 bases). The CDR3 sequence is 17 residues long. Per the germline V gene, CDR1 is LNHDA and CDR2 is SQIVND (reference sequence). V gave up 1 base and J gave up 6 bases, with 19 bases separating them. The CDR3 here is CASSIGGAQERSQPQHF. For the CDR3, the DNA is TGTGCCAGTAGTATAGGTGGGGCCCAGGAAAGGAGTCAGCCCCAGCATTTT.

The rearrangement joins TRBV30 to TRBJ1-2, with TRBD1 matching over 9 bases. The trim removed 3 bases at V and 7 bases at J, leaving 6 bases unmatched. CDR3 size: 13 residues. The germline V gene encodes CDR1 GTSNPN and CDR2 SVGIG (reference sequence). The CDR3 DNA reads TGTGCCTGGAGCCCGTGGGACAGGGCTGGCTACACCTTC. Protein: CAWSPWDRAGYTF.

The chain combines TRBV19 with TRBJ2-7; the D is unclear. The germline V gene has CDR1 LNHDA and CDR2 SQIVND (reference sequence). With 4 bases removed from V and 6 bases from J, the gap between germline ends came to 13 bases. This CDR3 spans 13 amino acids. CDR3 amino acids: CASSTRLLFEQYF. CDR3 in DNA: TGTGCCAGTAGTACGCGGTTGCTTTTCGAGCAGTACTTC.

The rearrangement links TRBV7-2 to TRBJ1-2; no reliable D call. Germline V gives CDR1 SGHTA, CDR2 FQGNSA. The CDR3 loop spans 12 amino acids. Trimming stripped 5 bases from V and 5 bases from J, with 9 bases between. The CDR3 is CASSPNTYGYTF. The CDR3 nucleotides are TGTGCCAGCAGCCCTAATACGTATGGCTACACCTTC.

The chain joins TRBV13 to TRBJ2-5; 7 bases align to TRBD2. Near its end, the DNA agrees better with TRBJ2-7, so the J call may be wrong. The CDR3 consists of 13 residues. Germline CDR1 is PRHDT and CDR2 is FYEKMQ (reference sequence). Here the CDR3 reads CASSSGGFLEQYF. The CDR3 DNA is TGTGCCAGCAGCTCGGGGGGATTCCTCGAGCAGTACTTC.

This clone was observed a handful of times. The J gene is TRBJ2-5, the V gene TRBV13; TRBD2 matches at 8 bases. The V gene end was trimmed by 4 bases and the J gene end by 2 bases; junction bases not matched to a gene: 12. The CDR3 spans 17 residues. CDR1 and CDR2 (germline): PRHDT, FYEKMQ (reference sequence). CDR3 sequence reads: CASSSPPGGTAQETQYF. The CDR3 coding sequence is TGTGCCAGCAGCTCCCCTCCGGGGGGGACTGCACAAGAGACCCAGTACTTC.

The V and J genes are TRBV7-9 and TRBJ1-1; D is unclear. The ends were cut back, 4 bases at V and 4 bases at J, with 13 bases in the middle. Per the germline V gene, CDR1 is SEHNR and CDR2 is FQNEAQ (reference sequence). CDR3 length equals 14 residues. The DNA of the CDR3 is TGTGCCAGCAGCTCGTGGACTGTGATCACTGAAGCTTTCTTT. Protein sequence: CASSSWTVITEAFF.

The J gene is TRBJ2-5, the V gene TRBV7-7, with D possibly TRBD1 on 6 matching bases. This CDR3 region has 15 residues. Germline V lookup: CDR1 SSHAT, CDR2 FNYEAQ (reference sequence). V lost 3 bases to trimming and J lost 1 base, with 12 bases between them. The DNA of the CDR3 is TGTGCCAGCAGCTTCCGCACAGGGATCCAAGAGACCCAGTACTTC. As protein: CASSFRTGIQETQYF. Variable domain in full (rest from reference TRBV7-7 and TRBJ2-5): GAGVSQSPRYKVTKRGQDVTLRCDPISSHATLYWYQQALGQGPEFLTYFNYEAQPDKSGLPSDRFSAERPEGSISTLTIQRTEQRDSAMYRCASSFRTGIQETQYFGPGTRLLVL.

The J gene is TRBJ2-7, the V gene TRBV11-2; D not resolved. This CDR3 region has 14 residues. The germline gives CDR1 SGHAT, CDR2 FQNNGV. V was clipped by 0 bases and J by 3 bases, with 9 bases between them. In DNA form, the CDR3 reads TGTGCCAGCAGCTTAGATTTTCCTAGCTACGAGCAGTACTTC. Protein product: CASSLDFPSYEQYF.

This clone came up once. V and J are TRBV19 and TRBJ1-1; tentatively, D is TRBD1 (6 bases). The CDR3 sequence is 14 residues long. Germline V CDR1 and CDR2: LNHDA, SQIVND (reference sequence). V lost 4 bases and J 8 bases, leaving 17 bases between the germline ends. CDR3 residues: CASSTGQFLREAFF. The CDR3 DNA reads as TGTGCCAGTAGTACCGGACAGTTTTTAAGGGAAGCTTTCTTT.

The rearrangement uses TRBV14 and TRBJ2-1; D possibly corresponds to TRBD1 (6 bases). Germline V lookup: CDR1 SGHDN, CDR2 FVKESK. V gave up 6 bases and J gave up 4 bases, with 10 bases separating them. The length of the CDR3 is 13 residues. For the CDR3, the DNA is TGTGCCAGCAGGCTTGACAGGTACAATGAGCAGTTCTTC. It codes for CASRLDRYNEQFF.

CDR3 sequence reads: CASSQGQTQYEQYF. CDR3 DNA sequence: TGTGCCAGCTCACAGGGACAGACCCAGTACGAGCAGTACTTC. The rearrangement joins TRBV18 to TRBJ2-7; TRBD1 matches at 7 bases. Germline lookup yields CDR1 KGHSH and CDR2 LQKENI. V was pared by 4 bases and J by 4 bases, with 7 bases of the junction left unmatched. The CDR3 extends over 14 amino acids.

The chain joins TRBV2 to TRBJ2-5, with a possible D match to TRBD1 (6 bases). The CDR3 sequence is 13 residues long. From germline, CDR1 is SNHLY and CDR2 FYNNEI. Trimming took off 7 bases at V and 4 bases at J, with 13 bases between the two ends. CDR3 amino acids: CASNYREGETQYF. In nucleotides, the CDR3 is TGTGCCAGCAATTACAGGGAAGGAGAGACCCAGTACTTC.

This chain connects TRBV10-2 to TRBJ1-3; 7 positions match TRBD1. This CDR3 spans 14 amino acids. J lost 2 bases, V lost 9 bases, and 7 bases had no gene match. CDR1 is WSHSY, CDR2 SAAADI, per germline. DNA of the CDR3: TGCGCCAGTCGGGAGACAGGGACTGGAAACACCATATATTTT. Translated: CASRETGTGNTIYF.

Only one count was recorded for this clone. The rearrangement uses TRBV2 and TRBJ2-6; tentatively, D is TRBD2 (6 bases). CDR3 length equals 14 residues. V lost 4 bases and J lost 3, with 7 bases in between. Germline values: CDR1 SNHLY, CDR2 FYNNEI. The CDR3 sequence: CASSGGVGANVLTF. For the CDR3, the DNA is TGTGCCAGCAGTGGGGGGGTTGGGGCCAACGTCCTGACTTTC.

This clone was seen only a few times. The rearrangement links TRBV7-2 to TRBJ2-4; 14 bases line up with TRBD2. Germline CDR1 reads SGHTA; CDR2 reads FQGNSA. The junction had 6 bases not matched to a gene; V was cut back by 5 bases and J by 0 bases. The CDR3 extends over 18 amino acids. As DNA, the CDR3 is TGTGCCAGCAGCAGACTAGCGGGGGGGCCCTTAGCCAAAAACATTCAGTACTTC. Its protein product is CASSRLAGGPLAKNIQYF. Full variable domain (outside the CDR3, taken from reference TRBV7-2 and TRBJ2-4): GAGVSQSPSNKVTEKGKDVELRCDPISGHTALYWYRQSLGQGLEFLIYFQGNSAPDKSGLPSDRFSAERTGGSVSTLTIQRTQQEDSAVYLCASSRLAGGPLAKNIQYFGAGTRLSVL.

The chain has TRBV9 and TRBJ2-2; 10 bases map to TRBD1. The CDR3 has 16 residues. CDR1 and CDR2 (germline): SGDLS, YYNGEE. V shed 4 bases and J 3 bases; nucleotides not matched to a gene: 6. CDR3 bases: TGTGCCAGCAGCCAAGGGGACAGGGGTCACACCGGGGAGCTGTTTTTT. This encodes CASSQGDRGHTGELFF.

The J gene is TRBJ1-5, the V gene TRBV13; TRBD1 agrees at 9 bases. Trimming cost V 5 bases and J 6 bases; bases outside gene matches: 11. The germline V gene encodes CDR1 PRHDT and CDR2 FYEKMQ (reference sequence). CDR3 length: 16 residues. The CDR3 loop is CASSPTGQGGSQPQHF. The DNA for the CDR3 is TGTGCCAGCAGCCCAACGGGACAGGGAGGGAGTCAGCCCCAGCATTTT.

The chain carries TRBV19 and TRBJ2-7, with 8 bases lining up with TRBD1. Per the germline V gene, CDR1 is LNHDA and CDR2 is SQIVND (reference sequence). This CDR3 contains 16 residues. V shed 6 bases and J 4 bases; nucleotides not matched to a gene: 14. In DNA, the CDR3 is TGTGCCAGTAGCCCGGGCGGCAGGGGGCATAAGTACGAGCAGTACTTC. Protein product: CASSPGGRGHKYEQYF.

This clone turned up a few times. The gene calls are TRBV6-6 and TRBJ2-1, with D uncertain. CDR1 is MNHNY, CDR2 SVGAGI, per germline (reference sequence). Trimming removed 6 bases from V and 0 bases from J, with 9 bases in between. The CDR3 runs to 14 residues. The CDR3: CASSPSSSYNEQFF. The CDR3 nucleotides read TGTGCCAGCAGCCCCTCCAGCTCCTACAATGAGCAGTTCTTC.